Following are 10 T cell receptor beta chains from one sample sequenced in a study of T-cell reconstitution after alpha-beta-depleted transplantation in children. TCRbeta library construction was performed incorporating unique molecular identifiers. One entry per CDR3 protein results from TCRdb running MiXCR on the PCR reads. The sample has hundreds of thousands of distinct CDR3 sequences, roughly 9.1% seen once. Sequences were derived from PBMCs, sampled before TCRalphabeta/CD19-depleted stem cell transplant. The receptors here all came from a boy under two years old with acute myeloid leukemia, due to receive a stem cell transplant.

In its sample, this clonotype was seen once. The rearrangement uses TRBV3-1 and TRBJ2-3, with D maybe TRBD1 (6 bases). V was pared by 6 bases and J by 0 bases, with 13 bases between. The CDR3 contains 15 residues. Germline V lookup: CDR1 LGHDT, CDR2 YNNKEL (reference sequence). CDR3 DNA: TGTGCCAGCAGGGGCAGGACAGCTAGCACAGATACGCAGTATTTT. Its translation is CASRGRTASTDTQYF.

In this sample, this clonotype turned up many times. V gene TRBV11-2 combines with J gene TRBJ1-1; 11 positions agree with TRBD1. The CDR3 extends over 17 amino acids. The germline V gene encodes CDR1 SGHAT and CDR2 FQNNGV. The junction had 4 bases not matched to a gene; V was cut back by 0 bases and J by 1 base. Here the CDR3 DNA reads TGTGCCAGCAGCTTAGAGGACAGGGGGCAGGGGAACACTGAAGCTTTCTTT. It translates to CASSLEDRGQGNTEAFF. The full variable domain, rest sourced from reference TRBV11-2 and TRBJ1-1, is EAGVAQSPRYKIIEKRQSVAFWCNPISGHATLYWYQQILGQGPKLLIQFQNNGVVDDSQLPKDRFSAERLKGVDSTLKIQPAKLEDSAVYLCASSLEDRGQGNTEAFFGQGTRLTVV.

This clonotype was observed many times. The rearrangement joins TRBV28 to TRBJ1-1; D is unclear. Trimming took off 0 bases at V and 8 bases at J, with 7 bases between the two ends. The CDR3 extends over 12 amino acids. Looked up from germline, CDR1 is MDHEN and CDR2 is SYDVKM. The CDR3 DNA reads TGTGCCAGCAGTTTATGGGGTCGAGAAGCTTTCTTT. It codes for CASSLWGREAFF.

This clonotype was seen only a few times. This chain links TRBV7-9 with TRBJ1-4, with 9 bases matching TRBD1. V was clipped by 3 bases and J by 5 bases; unmatched bases: 7. The CDR3 has 16 residues. Germline V CDR1 and CDR2: SEHNR, FQNEAQ (reference sequence). The CDR3 is CASSFFTGGRNEKLFF. The CDR3 bases are TGTGCCAGCAGCTTCTTCACAGGGGGCAGGAATGAAAAACTGTTTTTT.

There are many counts of this clonotype. The genes are TRBV12-3 or TRBV12-4 and TRBJ2-7; D might be TRBD1 (6 bases). The CDR3 consists of 14 residues. Trimming pared 3 bases from V and 0 bases from J, leaving 9 bases between. The CDR3 sequence is CASSFGGDSYEQYF. CDR3 coding DNA: TGTGCCAGCAGTTTTGGGGGCGACTCCTACGAGCAGTACTTC.

In this sample, this clonotype turned up many times. The gene calls are TRBV7-2 and TRBJ2-7, with 10 bases lining up with TRBD2. Trimming at V came to 1 base and at J to 2 bases, leaving 5 bases not matched to a gene. Germline assignment: CDR1 SGHTA and CDR2 FQGNSA. The length of the CDR3 is 16 residues. In DNA form, the CDR3 reads TGTGCCAGCAGCTTAGTGGCCACTAGCGGGGCCTACGAGCAGTACTTC. Its protein is CASSLVATSGAYEQYF.

This clonotype has ten or more counts. The chain recombines TRBV11-2 with TRBJ1-1, with a weak D call TRBD1 (5 bases). Germline loops: CDR1 SGHAT, CDR2 FQNNGV. This CDR3 is built from 13 residues. V was shortened by 4 bases and J by 4 bases, with 10 bases between the two germline ends. In DNA, the CDR3 is TGTGCCAGCAGCTACCCAGGGAGCACTGAAGCTTTCTTT. This sequence encodes CASSYPGSTEAFF.

This clonotype showed up many times. V is TRBV21-1 and J is TRBJ2-7; TRBD1 is taken as the D call from the table, unchecked against the DNA. TRBV21-1 is a recognized pseudogene. This CDR3 region has 13 residues. DNA for the CDR3: TGTGCCAGCAGCCCCCGGGACGGCTACGAGCAGTACTTC. Residues: CASSPRDGYEQYF.

This clonotype was found many times. The V call is TRBV7-8, the J call TRBJ2-7, with TRBD1 matching over 10 bases. The V gene's germline CDR1 is SGHVS and CDR2 FQNEAQ. The V gene end was trimmed by 5 bases and the J gene end by 0 bases; junction bases not matched to a gene: 4. The CDR3 has 15 residues. CDR3 sequence reads: CASSDRTGGSYEQYF. The CDR3 DNA sequence: TGTGCCAGCAGCGACCGGACAGGGGGCTCCTACGAGCAGTACTTC.

This clonotype occurred many times. The chain recombines TRBV28 with TRBJ2-4; 7 bases are a match to TRBD1. Trimming took 6 bases from V and 0 from J; bases not matched to a gene: 8. Germline CDR1 MDHEN, CDR2 SYDVKM. The CDR3 consists of 16 residues. The CDR3 coding sequence is TGTGCCAGCAGATCGACAGGGTATCTAGCCAAAAACATTCAGTACTTC. As protein: CASRSTGYLAKNIQYF.